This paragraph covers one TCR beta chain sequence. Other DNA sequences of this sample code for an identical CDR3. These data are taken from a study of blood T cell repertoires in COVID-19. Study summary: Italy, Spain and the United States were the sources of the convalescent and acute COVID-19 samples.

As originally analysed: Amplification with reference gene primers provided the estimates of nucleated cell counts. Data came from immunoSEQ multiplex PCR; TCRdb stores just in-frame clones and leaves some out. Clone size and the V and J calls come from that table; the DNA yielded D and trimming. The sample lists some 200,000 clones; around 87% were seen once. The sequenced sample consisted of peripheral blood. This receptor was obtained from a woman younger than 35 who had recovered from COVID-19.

The CDR3 is CASSLAGGNQPQHF. For the CDR3, the DNA is TGTGCCAGCAGCTTGGCTGGAGGCAATCAGCCCCAGCATTTT. This sequence joins TRBV5-4 and TRBJ1-5; no definite D call. From germline, CDR1 is SGHNT and CDR2 YYREEE (reference sequence). V dropped 0 bases and J dropped 2 bases, with 6 bases sitting between them. The CDR3 loop spans 14 amino acids.